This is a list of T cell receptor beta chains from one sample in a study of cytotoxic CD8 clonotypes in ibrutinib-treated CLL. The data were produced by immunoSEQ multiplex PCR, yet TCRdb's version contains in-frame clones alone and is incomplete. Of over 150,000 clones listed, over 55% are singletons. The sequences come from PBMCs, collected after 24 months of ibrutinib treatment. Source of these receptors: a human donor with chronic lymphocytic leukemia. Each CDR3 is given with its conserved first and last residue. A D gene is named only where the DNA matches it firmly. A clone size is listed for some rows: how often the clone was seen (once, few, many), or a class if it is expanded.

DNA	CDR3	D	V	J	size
TGTGCCAGCAGTGAACGTCAATGGCGGCGGGAAGCTTTCTTT	CASSERQWRREAFF	NA	TRBV6-1	TRBJ1-1	NA
TGTGCCAGCAGCCAGCCTCTAGCGGGGGGTTTCTACGAGCAGTACTTC	CASSQPLAGGFYEQYF	TRBD2	TRBV14	TRBJ2-7	NA
TGTGCCAGCAGCTTGGGGCAGGGCTCCTACAATGAGCAGTTCTTC	CASSLGQGSYNEQFF	NA	TRBV5-4	TRBJ2-1	NA
TGCGCCAGCAGCTTGGACAGTGCCTACAATGAGCAGTTCTTC	CASSLDSAYNEQFF	NA	TRBV5-1	TRBJ2-1	few
TGTGCCACCAGCAGAGATGACGGAAAGACTAGCGGTTACTCCTACGAGCAGTACTTC	CATSRDDGKTSGYSYEQYF	TRBD2	TRBV15	TRBJ2-7	NA
TGTGCCAGCAGCTCCGACAGGCGCTATGGCTACACCTTC	CASSSDRRYGYTF	NA	TRBV7-2	TRBJ1-2	NA
TGTGCCAGCAGTGGGAGCCTGGCGAACACAGATACGCAGTATTTT	CASSGSLANTDTQYF	NA	TRBV25-1	TRBJ2-3	NA
TGCGCCAGCAGTCACCCGGGACAGGGTTCGGTTGAGCAGTTCTTC	CASSHPGQGSVEQFF	TRBD1	TRBV23-1	TRBJ2-1	NA
TGTGCCAGCAGCATTAGCGGGACTAGTCCGTTTGATACGCAGTATTTT	CASSISGTSPFDTQYF	TRBD2	TRBV27	TRBJ2-3	NA
TGTGCCAGCAGTTTCCGACTAGCGGAGGAGCAGTACTTC	CASSFRLAEEQYF	TRBD2	TRBV28	TRBJ2-7	NA
TGTGCCAGCAGCTTAGATCCAGCCTACGAAGCTTTCTTT	CASSLDPAYEAFF	NA	TRBV11-2	TRBJ1-1	few
TGTGCCAGTAGTAGCTTAGCGGGCTACTACGAGCAGTACTTC	CASSSLAGYYEQYF	TRBD2	TRBV19	TRBJ2-7	NA
TGTGCCAGCACCGCCCGCAATCAGCCCCAGCATTTT	CASTARNQPQHF	NA	TRBV28	TRBJ1-5	few
TGCGCCAGCAGCCAAGATTCTTTCCGGGTTCGGAACACTGAAGCTTTCTTT	CASSQDSFRVRNTEAFF	NA	TRBV4-3	TRBJ1-1	NA
TGTGCCTGGACCCTTGACAGGGACACTGAAGCTTTCTTT	CAWTLDRDTEAFF	TRBD1	TRBV30	TRBJ1-1	NA
TGCGCCAGCAGCCAAGATCAGACTAGCGGGAGGTTAAATGAGCAGTTCTTC	CASSQDQTSGRLNEQFF	TRBD2	TRBV4-1	TRBJ2-1	NA
TGCGCCAGCACGTTGGGGCTTGGGGCCAACGTCCTGACTTTC	CASTLGLGANVLTF	NA	TRBV5-1	TRBJ2-6	NA
TGTGCCAGCAGACTGGGACTAGCGGGAGTGGGAGAGACCCAGTACTTC	CASRLGLAGVGETQYF	TRBD2	TRBV5-6	TRBJ2-5	NA
TGCGCCAGCAGTTCCGGGACAGGGGCCTACGAGCAGTACTTC	CASSSGTGAYEQYF	TRBD1	TRBV5-1	TRBJ2-7	NA
TGCAGCGTCGGAAGCCGCGAGCAGTACTTC	CSVGSREQYF	NA	TRBV29-1	TRBJ2-7	NA
TGCAGCGTTGAATCACCGTTAGTCTCCTACAATGAGCAGTTCTTC	CSVESPLVSYNEQFF	NA	TRBV29-1	TRBJ2-1	NA
TGTGCCACCAGTCCTCCTGTCCGGACCTATGGCTACACCTTC	CATSPPVRTYGYTF	NA	TRBV15	TRBJ1-2	NA
TGTGCCAGCAGTCTTGGACTAGCGGCCTCCTACGAGCAGTACTTC	CASSLGLAASYEQYF	TRBD2	TRBV14	TRBJ2-7	NA
TGCAGCGTGCTGAGCGGGATTCGTTACGAGCAGTACTTC	CSVLSGIRYEQYF	TRBD2	TRBV29-1	TRBJ2-7	NA
TGTGCCAGCAGCCCCGGGCGTACAGATACGCAGTATTTT	CASSPGRTDTQYF	NA	TRBV11-3	TRBJ2-3	NA
TGTGCCAGCAGCCCGCGGTTGGCGGGGCCCCCCCCCGCTGAAGCTTTCTTT	CASSPRLAGPPPAEAFF	NA	TRBV5-4	TRBJ1-1	NA
TGCGCCAGCAGCCCGGGACTAGCGGGAGGCAATGAGCAGTTCTTC	CASSPGLAGGNEQFF	TRBD2	TRBV4-3	TRBJ2-1	once
TGTGCCAGCAGTTACTCTCTAGTCAGAAACTATGGCTACACCTTC	CASSYSLVRNYGYTF	NA	TRBV6-5	TRBJ1-2	NA
TGTGCCAGTAGTCGAGGTAGCGGGAGAGTCAATGAGCAGTTCTTC	CASSRGSGRVNEQFF	TRBD2	TRBV19	TRBJ2-1	NA
TGTGCCAGCAGTGGACAGGGTAATGAAAAACTGTTTTTT	CASSGQGNEKLFF	TRBD1	TRBV6-1	TRBJ1-4	NA
TGCGCCAGCAGCCGTAGCGGGAGTGGCACAGATACGCAGTATTTT	CASSRSGSGTDTQYF	TRBD2	TRBV5-1	TRBJ2-3	NA
TGTGCCAGCAGTTTGGTACAGGTTCCCTACACCTTC	CASSLVQVPYTF	NA	TRBV28	TRBJ1-2	NA
TGTGCCAGCAGCTTCGCAGATACGCAGTATTTT	CASSFADTQYF	NA	TRBV7-2	TRBJ2-3	NA
TGTGCCAGCAGCACGGGGAACACTGAAGCTTTCTTT	CASSTGNTEAFF	NA	TRBV6-6	TRBJ1-1	few
TGTGCCAGCAGCGTAGTTTCCAACCCCACAGATACGCAGTATTTT	CASSVVSNPTDTQYF	NA	TRBV9	TRBJ2-3	NA